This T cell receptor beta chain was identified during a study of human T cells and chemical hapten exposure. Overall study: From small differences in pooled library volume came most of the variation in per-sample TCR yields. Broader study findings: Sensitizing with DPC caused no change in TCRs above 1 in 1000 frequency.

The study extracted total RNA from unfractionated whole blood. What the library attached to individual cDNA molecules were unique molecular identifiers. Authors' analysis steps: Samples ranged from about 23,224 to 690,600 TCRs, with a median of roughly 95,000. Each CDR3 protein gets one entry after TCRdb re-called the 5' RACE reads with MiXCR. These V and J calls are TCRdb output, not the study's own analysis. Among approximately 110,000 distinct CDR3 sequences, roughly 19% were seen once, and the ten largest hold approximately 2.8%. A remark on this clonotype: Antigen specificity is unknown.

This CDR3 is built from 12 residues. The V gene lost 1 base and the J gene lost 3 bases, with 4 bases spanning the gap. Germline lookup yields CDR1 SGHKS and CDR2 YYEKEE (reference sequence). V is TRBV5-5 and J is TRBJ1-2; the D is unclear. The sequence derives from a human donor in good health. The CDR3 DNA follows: TGTGCCAGCAGCTTGTGGGACTATGGCTACACCTTC. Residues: CASSLWDYGYTF.